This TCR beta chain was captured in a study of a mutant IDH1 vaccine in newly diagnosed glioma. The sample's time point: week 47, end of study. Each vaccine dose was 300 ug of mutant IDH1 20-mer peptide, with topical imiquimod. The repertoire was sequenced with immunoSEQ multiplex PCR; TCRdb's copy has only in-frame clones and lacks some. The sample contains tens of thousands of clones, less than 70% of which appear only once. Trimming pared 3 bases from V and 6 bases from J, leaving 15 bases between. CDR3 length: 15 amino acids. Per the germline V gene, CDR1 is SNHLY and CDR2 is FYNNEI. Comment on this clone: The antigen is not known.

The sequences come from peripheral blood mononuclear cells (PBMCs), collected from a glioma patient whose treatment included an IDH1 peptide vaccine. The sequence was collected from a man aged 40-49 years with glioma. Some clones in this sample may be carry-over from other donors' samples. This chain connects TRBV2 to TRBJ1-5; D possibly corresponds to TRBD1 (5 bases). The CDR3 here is CASSDRGYRGQPQHF. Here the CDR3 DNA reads TGTGCCAGCAGTGACCGCGGGTATAGGGGTCAGCCCCAGCATTTT.